This T cell receptor beta chain was recovered during a study of cytomegalovirus exposure and HLA in healthy donors. Points from the study as a whole: TCR beta V segments were, for the most part, productive about 90% or about 30% of the time in an earlier analysis.

As for this clone: The antigen remains unidentified.

Use of 60 Vbeta and 13 Jbeta primers characterized the PCR. Using immunoSEQ multiplex PCR, the repertoire was profiled, and TCRdb retains in-frame clones only, with some absent. This sample carries hundreds of thousands of clones, about 80% of them seen once, and the ten largest clones take less than 20%. The source is a man in his forties or fifties in good health and CMV-seronegative. The sample comprised PBMCs.

The CDR3 region has the DNA TGCGCCAGCAGCTTGCTGGCGGAGTCCTACGAGCAGTACTTC. Amino acids: CASSLLAESYEQYF. The chain combines TRBV5-1 with TRBJ2-7; D call uncertain. The V gene's germline CDR1 is SGHRS and CDR2 YFSETQ. This CDR3 spans 14 amino acids. Trimming removed 1 base at V and 1 base at J, with 9 bases between.